These 25 T cell receptor beta chains originate from one sample sequenced in a study of beta chain features in type 1 diabetes. No antigen is known for these receptors. Expressed TCRB transcripts were sequenced because the entire RNA isolate underwent reverse transcription. Assay: immunoSEQ multiplex PCR; the TCRdb copy retains only in-frame clones and omits some. The table records some 270,000 clones, 9.5% to 13% of them present only once. Findings of the study overall: Type 1 diabetes patients had moderately but significantly shorter TCRB CDR3s in all four CD4+ subsets.

The sequencing sample was made of naive CD4+ T cells from blood. The receptors come from a man aged 30 to 39 with type 1 diabetes.

This clone has more than one count but fewer than ten. The chain recombines TRBV29-1 with TRBJ1-5; D remains unclear. Germline values: CDR1 SQVTM, CDR2 ANQGSEA. Trimming took 7 bases from V and 0 from J, leaving 10 bases between them. CDR3 size: 13 residues. CDR3 coding DNA: TGCAGCGCCCTCCCAGGTAGCAATCAGCCCCAGCATTTT. The encoded protein is CSALPGSNQPQHF.

The chain couples TRBV14 to TRBJ2-3; the match to TRBD2 covers 11 bases. CDR3 length: 16 residues. The ends lost 2 bases at V and 3 bases at J; junction bases unmatched: 4. Germline CDR1 reads SGHDN; CDR2 reads FVKESK. CDR3: CASSQLAGGFTDTQYF. The CDR3 DNA follows: TGTGCCAGCAGCCAACTAGCGGGGGGATTTACAGATACGCAGTATTTT.

There are a few counts of this clone. The chain joins TRBV18 to TRBJ2-7, with 7 nucleotides matching TRBD1. Germline CDR1 is KGHSH and CDR2 is LQKENI. The CDR3 covers 14 residues. Trimming at V came to 5 bases and at J to 3 bases, leaving 7 bases not matched to a gene. CDR3 sequence reads: CASSGSQGNYEQYF. For the CDR3, the DNA is TGTGCCAGCTCAGGGTCACAGGGGAACTACGAGCAGTACTTC.

This clone was detected only a few times. This sequence joins TRBV5-1 and TRBJ1-1; 7 nucleotides align to TRBD1. This CDR3 is 14 amino acids long. The V segment lost 5 bases and the J segment 1 base; nucleotides outside the gene matches: 5. Germline-derived CDR1 and CDR2 are SGHRS and YFSETQ. The chain's CDR3 is CASSPTGWNTEAFF. The DNA of the CDR3 is TGCGCCAGCAGTCCGACAGGGTGGAACACTGAAGCTTTCTTT.

V is TRBV5-6 and J is TRBJ1-2; D may be TRBD1 (5 bases). The CDR3 has 14 residues. Deletions cut 9 bases from V and 4 bases from J, with 19 bases between. Germline assignment: CDR1 SGHDT and CDR2 YYEEEE. CDR3 residues: CATTDSPSAYGYTF. The CDR3 DNA follows: TGTGCCACGACAGACAGCCCTTCCGCCTATGGCTACACCTTC. The full variable domain, rest sourced from reference TRBV5-6 and TRBJ1-2, is DAGVTQSPTHLIKTRGQQVTLRCSPKSGHDTVSWYQQALGQGPQFIFQYYEEEERQRGNFPDRFSGHQFPNYSSELNVNALLLGDSALYLCATTDSPSAYGYTFGSGTRLTVV.

This clone was counted between two and nine times. The chain couples TRBV19 to TRBJ2-4, with D possibly TRBD2 on 7 matching bases. Trimming left V 3 bases short and J 1 base short, with 13 bases between. The CDR3 consists of 16 residues. Germline V CDR1 and CDR2: LNHDA, SQIVND (reference sequence). CDR3 sequence (DNA): TGTGCCAGTAGTATCGGGGGGCAAGGGGCCAAAAACATTCAGTACTTC. Translating gives CASSIGGQGAKNIQYF.

The rearrangement links TRBV7-9 to TRBJ2-1; no firm D call. Germline-derived CDR1 and CDR2 are SEHNR and FQNEAQ (reference sequence). V lost 4 bases to trimming and J lost 9 bases, with 13 bases between them. CDR3 length: 13 residues. For the CDR3, the DNA is TGTGCCAGCAGCTCCTTTGCCTTCGGTGAGCAGTTCTTC. Amino acids: CASSSFAFGEQFF.

In its sample, this clone was seen a few times. The chain has TRBV18 and TRBJ2-7; D is possibly TRBD1 (5 bases). Trimming took 2 bases from V and 7 from J, leaving 12 bases between them. There are 13 residues in the CDR3. Germline V gene lookup returns CDR1 KGHSH and CDR2 LQKENI. The CDR3 DNA sequence: TGTGCCAGCTCACCATCGGACACAGAGGAGCAGTACTTC. Its protein is CASSPSDTEEQYF.

The V gene is TRBV29-1, the J gene TRBJ1-2; D might be TRBD1 (5 bases). V dropped 8 bases and J dropped 0 bases, with 16 bases sitting between them. Germline V lookup: CDR1 SQVTM, CDR2 ANQGSEA. CDR3 size: 14 residues. The CDR3 nucleotides are TGCAGCTCGGGGAGCGGGGGAGCTAACTATGGCTACACCTTC. Protein product: CSSGSGGANYGYTF.

There are a few counts of this clone. The chain combines TRBV2 with TRBJ2-5; the D gene is possibly TRBD2 (5 bases). This CDR3 comprises 11 residues. Trimming took off 8 bases at V and 2 bases at J, with 6 bases between the two ends. CDR1 SNHLY and CDR2 FYNNEI come from the germline V gene. For the CDR3, the DNA is TGTGCCAGCTGCGGGCAAGAGACCCAGTACTTC. Translated, it gives CASCGQETQYF.

This clone was observed a handful of times. This same CDR3 is encoded by further DNA sequences in the sample. The J gene is TRBJ2-1, the V gene TRBV20-1; no firm D call. CDR1 DFQATT and CDR2 SNEGSKA come from the germline V gene (reference sequence). The CDR3 is 11 residues long. Trimming stripped 6 bases from V and 7 bases from J, with 10 bases between. The CDR3 protein is CSATRGNEQFF. The CDR3 DNA is TGCAGTGCAACGAGAGGTAATGAGCAGTTCTTC.

This clone showed up just a few times. V gene TRBV30 combines with J gene TRBJ1-3, with D unresolved. Germline V gene sequence: CDR1 GTSNPN, CDR2 SVGIG (reference sequence). CDR3 length: 13 amino acids. V was cut by 0 bases and J by 4 bases, with 7 bases left in between. The CDR3 is CAWSVNSGNTIYF. The CDR3 DNA reads as TGTGCCTGGAGTGTAAACAGCGGAAACACCATATATTTT.

The chain recombines TRBV4-2 with TRBJ1-6; D perhaps matches TRBD1 (5 bases). Trimming took off 3 bases at V and 10 bases at J, with 16 bases between the two ends. CDR1 is LGHNA, CDR2 YNFKEQ, per germline. This CDR3 spans 15 amino acids. The CDR3 region has the DNA TGTGCCAGCAGCCAGCCTGGGAGGGGCGTATCACCCCTCCACTTT. Its protein is CASSQPGRGVSPLHF.

The chain links TRBV18 to TRBJ1-2; TRBD1 matches 9 bases. Germline values: CDR1 KGHSH, CDR2 LQKENI. The V gene end was trimmed by 2 bases and the J gene end by 0 bases; junction bases not matched to a gene: 7. The CDR3 is made up of 17 amino acids. The CDR3 is CASSPISGQGSNYGYTF. In DNA, the CDR3 is TGTGCCAGCTCACCAATATCCGGACAGGGGTCTAACTATGGCTACACCTTC.

The chain carries TRBV7-9 and TRBJ1-2; TRBD1 matches 9 bases. The V segment lost 5 bases and the J segment 8 bases; nucleotides outside the gene matches: 12. The germline V gene encodes CDR1 SEHNR and CDR2 FQNEAQ (reference sequence). This CDR3 has 15 amino acids. The CDR3 nucleotides read TGTGCCAGCAGCCGGGACAGGGTCCCAGCCGGGGGCTACACCTTC. Its protein is CASSRDRVPAGGYTF. Full variable domain (missing parts from reference TRBV7-9 and TRBJ1-2): DTGVSQNPRHKITKRGQNVTFRCDPISEHNRLYWYRQTLGQGPEFLTYFQNEAQLEKSRLLSDRFSAERPKGSFSTLEIQRTEQGDSAMYLCASSRDRVPAGGYTFGSGTRLTVV.

V is TRBV27 and J is TRBJ2-3, with 11 bases lining up with TRBD1. The CDR3 runs 14 residues. Trimming took 5 bases from V and 6 from J; bases not matched to a gene: 4. Germline lookup yields CDR1 MNHEY and CDR2 SMNVEV (reference sequence). The CDR3 is CASSPGTGGDTQYF. The CDR3 DNA is TGTGCCAGCAGTCCAGGGACAGGGGGGGATACGCAGTATTTT.

The table lists this clone with a few counts. The V and J genes are TRBV7-3 and TRBJ2-2; D ambiguous. Germline-derived CDR1 and CDR2 are SGHTA and FQGTGA. There are 15 residues in the CDR3. V dropped 2 bases and J dropped 2 bases, with 9 bases sitting between them. The DNA for the CDR3 is TGTGCCAGCAGCTTAGGGCAGCCTAACACCGGGGAGCTGTTTTTT. Its protein is CASSLGQPNTGELFF.

The CDR3 region is CASSPRRGGTDTQYF. Here the CDR3 DNA reads TGTGCCAGCTCACCGCGGCGGGGGGGCACAGATACGCAGTATTTT. The rearrangement links TRBV18 to TRBJ2-3; the match to TRBD2 covers 8 bases. The CDR3 is 15 residues long. V trimming: 3 bases; J trimming: 1 base; junction bases outside the gene matches: 3. Germline-derived CDR1 and CDR2 are KGHSH and LQKENI. The entire variable domain, with the rest obtained from reference TRBV18 and TRBJ2-3, is as follows: NAGVMQNPRHLVRRRGQEARLRCSPMKGHSHVYWYRQLPEEGLKFMVYLQKENIIDESGMPKERFSAEFPKEGPSILRIQQVVRGDSAAYFCASSPRRGGTDTQYFGPGTRLTVL.

This chain connects TRBV19 to TRBJ2-2; TRBD2 might be the D (5 bases). The CDR3 is made up of 14 amino acids. V was clipped by 8 bases and J by 3 bases, with 13 bases between them. Germline CDR1 and CDR2: LNHDA and SQIVND (reference sequence). The CDR3 region has the DNA TGTGCCAGTCGTTCCCCCGGGGACACCGGGGAGCTGTTTTTT. Its translation: CASRSPGDTGELFF.

The V gene is TRBV9, the J gene TRBJ1-2, with a possible D match to TRBD1 (6 bases). CDR1 SGDLS and CDR2 YYNGEE come from the germline V gene. V was clipped by 0 bases and J by 8 bases, with 14 bases between them. The CDR3 contains 14 residues. CDR3 sequence reads: CASSVGTVSQGYTF. The CDR3 bases are TGTGCCAGCAGCGTAGGGACAGTTTCCCAGGGCTACACCTTC. Filled out from reference TRBV9 and TRBJ1-2, the complete variable domain reads DSGVTQTPKHLITATGQRVTLRCSPRSGDLSVYWYQQSLDQGLQFLIQYYNGEERAKGNILERFSAQQFPDLHSELNLSSLELGDSALYFCASSVGTVSQGYTFGSGTRLTVV.

The chain couples TRBV4-2 to TRBJ2-1; 7 nucleotides align to TRBD1. Germline V CDR1 and CDR2: LGHNA, YNFKEQ. The CDR3 extends over 15 amino acids. J was trimmed by 2 bases and V by 0 bases; bases with no gene match: 1. CDR3 in DNA: TGTGCCAGCAGCCAAGAAGGGGGCCCCTACAATGAGCAGTTCTTC. Its protein product is CASSQEGGPYNEQFF.

This clone was detected only a few times. The rearrangement uses TRBV2 and TRBJ1-2; 9 nucleotides agree with TRBD1. The CDR3 has 13 amino acids. V was pared by 4 bases and J by 3 bases, with 0 bases of the junction left unmatched. In germline, CDR1 is SNHLY, CDR2 FYNNEI. The CDR3 here is CASSGTGDYGYTF. CDR3 DNA sequence: TGTGCCAGCAGTGGGACAGGGGACTATGGCTACACCTTC. The full variable domain, in which reference TRBV2 and TRBJ1-2 provide the parts outside the CDR3, is EPEVTQTPSHQVTQMGQEVILRCVPISNHLYFYWYRQILGQKVEFLVSFYNNEISEKSEIFDDQFSVERPDGSNFTLKIRSTKLEDSAMYFCASSGTGDYGYTFGSGTRLTVV.

The chain is built from TRBV4-1 and TRBJ1-2; D not certain. Trimming shortened V by 4 bases and J by 0 bases, and 15 bases separated the two germline ends. Germline V CDR1 and CDR2: MGHRA, YSYEKL. This CDR3 region has 16 residues. The CDR3, as DNA: TGCGCCAGCAGCCGCCCCGGAGGACCAGCTAACTATGGCTACACCTTC. The encoded protein is CASSRPGGPANYGYTF.

A few counts support this clone. The J gene is TRBJ1-5, the V gene TRBV28; D is undetermined. V was shortened by 5 bases and J by 7 bases, with 9 bases between the two germline ends. Germline V gives CDR1 MDHEN, CDR2 SYDVKM. The CDR3 is 12 amino acids. CDR3 DNA: TGTGCCAGCAGTGCCGGGAGGCAGCCCCAGCATTTT. Protein: CASSAGRQPQHF.

The rearrangement joins TRBV5-1 to TRBJ2-2; 9 nucleotides line up with TRBD1. Germline lookup yields CDR1 SGHRS and CDR2 YFSETQ. The junction had 6 bases not matched to a gene; V was cut back by 5 bases and J by 4 bases. The CDR3 length is 15 residues. The CDR3 reads CASSLLTGGTGELFF. The CDR3 region has the DNA TGCGCCAGCAGTCTTTTGACAGGGGGCACCGGGGAGCTGTTTTTT.